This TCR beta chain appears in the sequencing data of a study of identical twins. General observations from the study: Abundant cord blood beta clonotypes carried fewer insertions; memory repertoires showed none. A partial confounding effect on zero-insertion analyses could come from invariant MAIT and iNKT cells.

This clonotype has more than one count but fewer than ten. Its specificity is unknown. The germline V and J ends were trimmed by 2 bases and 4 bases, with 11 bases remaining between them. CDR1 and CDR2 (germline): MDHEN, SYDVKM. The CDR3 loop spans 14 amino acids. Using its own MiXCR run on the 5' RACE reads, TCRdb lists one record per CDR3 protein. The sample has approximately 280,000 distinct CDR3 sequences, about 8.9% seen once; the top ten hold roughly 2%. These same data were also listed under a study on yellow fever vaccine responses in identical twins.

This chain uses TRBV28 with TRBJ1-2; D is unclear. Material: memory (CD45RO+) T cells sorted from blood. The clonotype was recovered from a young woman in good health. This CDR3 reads CASSLITAPYGYTF. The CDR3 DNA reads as TGTGCCAGCAGTTTAATCACAGCCCCCTATGGCTACACCTTC.